The 7 T cell receptor beta chains reported below all come from one sample, sequenced in a study of vaccination and CD4 T cells after COVID-19. Oncomine TCR Beta short-read sequencing was applied to DNA from cultured CD4+ T cells. TCRdb fed the PCR reads into MiXCR, producing one record per CDR3 protein. Counted here are about 20,000 distinct CDR3 sequences, roughly three fifths occurring once; the ten biggest clones make up roughly 15%. The antigens of these receptors remain unknown. Treatment denoted: roughly 11-day PBMC culture with coronavirus spike peptide pools or control peptides (ViraFEST assay). The sample comprised CD4+ T cells from blood, cultured in vitro. The receptors stem from a human donor who had recovered from COVID-19.

The rearrangement uses TRBV30 and TRBJ2-1; perhaps TRBD1 as D (5 bases). The CDR3 has 14 residues. Germline V gives CDR1 GTSNPN, CDR2 SVGIG (reference sequence). Trimming took 5 bases from V and 8 from J, leaving 19 bases between them. CDR3 loop: CAWDPGPSPDEQFF. In DNA, the CDR3 is TGTGCCTGGGACCCAGGGCCATCCCCCGATGAGCAGTTCTTC.

The V and J genes are TRBV6-5 and TRBJ1-2; a possible D gene is TRBD1 (5 bases). The length of the CDR3 is 17 residues. Per the germline V gene, CDR1 is MNHEY and CDR2 is SVGAGI. The V end lost 1 base, the J end lost 8 bases, and 23 bases lay between the germline ends. The CDR3 DNA reads as TGTGCCAGCAGTTACTTCGCGGGTGGGGGGGGTATTAAGGGCTACACCTTC. It codes for CASSYFAGGGGIKGYTF.

The chain has TRBV11-2 and TRBJ1-2, with 8 positions matching TRBD1. Trimming took 6 bases from V and 5 from J; bases not matched to a gene: 8. This CDR3 contains 14 residues. Germline V gene sequence: CDR1 SGHAT, CDR2 FQNNGV. CDR3 residues: CASRSTGEGYGYTF. CDR3 DNA: TGTGCCAGCAGATCGACAGGGGAAGGGTATGGCTACACCTTC. The full variable domain, rest sourced from reference TRBV11-2 and TRBJ1-2, is EAGVAQSPRYKIIEKRQSVAFWCNPISGHATLYWYQQILGQGPKLLIQFQNNGVVDDSQLPKDRFSAERLKGVDSTLKIQPAKLEDSAVYLCASRSTGEGYGYTFGSGTRLTVV.

The gene calls are TRBV20-1 and TRBJ1-1; D perhaps matches TRBD1 (5 bases). Trimming stripped 3 bases from V and 0 bases from J, with 14 bases between. Germline assignment: CDR1 DFQATT and CDR2 SNEGSKA (reference sequence). The CDR3 spans 15 residues. The CDR3 DNA is TGCAGTGCTAGCGGGGCCGCTGGAATGAACACTGAAGCTTTCTTT. Translated: CSASGAAGMNTEAFF.

The chain is built from TRBV10-1 and TRBJ2-7; D is uncertain. V lost 4 bases and J 7 bases, leaving 2 bases between the germline ends. Germline CDR1 and CDR2: WNHNN and SYGVQD (reference sequence). This CDR3 is 9 amino acids long. This chain's CDR3 is CASSGEQYF. The CDR3 coding sequence is TGCGCCAGCAGTGGGGAGCAGTACTTC.

The chain employs TRBV5-1 and TRBJ2-3, with a possible D match to TRBD2 (5 bases). Germline V gene sequence: CDR1 SGHRS, CDR2 YFSETQ. V lost 0 bases and J 4 bases, leaving 9 bases between the germline ends. CDR3 length: 14 residues. The CDR3 sequence: CASSLGQEADTQYF. CDR3 nucleotide sequence: TGCGCCAGCAGCTTGGGGCAGGAGGCAGATACGCAGTATTTT.

The chain links TRBV5-1 to TRBJ1-2, with TRBD1 matching over 9 bases. With 4 bases clipped from V and 0 bases from J, the junction kept 7 bases outside the gene matches. Per germline, CDR1 SGHRS and CDR2 YFSETQ. The CDR3 is 16 amino acids. This CDR3 reads CASSMGTGTTNYGYTF. The CDR3 coding sequence is TGCGCCAGCAGCATGGGGACAGGGACAACTAACTATGGCTACACCTTC.